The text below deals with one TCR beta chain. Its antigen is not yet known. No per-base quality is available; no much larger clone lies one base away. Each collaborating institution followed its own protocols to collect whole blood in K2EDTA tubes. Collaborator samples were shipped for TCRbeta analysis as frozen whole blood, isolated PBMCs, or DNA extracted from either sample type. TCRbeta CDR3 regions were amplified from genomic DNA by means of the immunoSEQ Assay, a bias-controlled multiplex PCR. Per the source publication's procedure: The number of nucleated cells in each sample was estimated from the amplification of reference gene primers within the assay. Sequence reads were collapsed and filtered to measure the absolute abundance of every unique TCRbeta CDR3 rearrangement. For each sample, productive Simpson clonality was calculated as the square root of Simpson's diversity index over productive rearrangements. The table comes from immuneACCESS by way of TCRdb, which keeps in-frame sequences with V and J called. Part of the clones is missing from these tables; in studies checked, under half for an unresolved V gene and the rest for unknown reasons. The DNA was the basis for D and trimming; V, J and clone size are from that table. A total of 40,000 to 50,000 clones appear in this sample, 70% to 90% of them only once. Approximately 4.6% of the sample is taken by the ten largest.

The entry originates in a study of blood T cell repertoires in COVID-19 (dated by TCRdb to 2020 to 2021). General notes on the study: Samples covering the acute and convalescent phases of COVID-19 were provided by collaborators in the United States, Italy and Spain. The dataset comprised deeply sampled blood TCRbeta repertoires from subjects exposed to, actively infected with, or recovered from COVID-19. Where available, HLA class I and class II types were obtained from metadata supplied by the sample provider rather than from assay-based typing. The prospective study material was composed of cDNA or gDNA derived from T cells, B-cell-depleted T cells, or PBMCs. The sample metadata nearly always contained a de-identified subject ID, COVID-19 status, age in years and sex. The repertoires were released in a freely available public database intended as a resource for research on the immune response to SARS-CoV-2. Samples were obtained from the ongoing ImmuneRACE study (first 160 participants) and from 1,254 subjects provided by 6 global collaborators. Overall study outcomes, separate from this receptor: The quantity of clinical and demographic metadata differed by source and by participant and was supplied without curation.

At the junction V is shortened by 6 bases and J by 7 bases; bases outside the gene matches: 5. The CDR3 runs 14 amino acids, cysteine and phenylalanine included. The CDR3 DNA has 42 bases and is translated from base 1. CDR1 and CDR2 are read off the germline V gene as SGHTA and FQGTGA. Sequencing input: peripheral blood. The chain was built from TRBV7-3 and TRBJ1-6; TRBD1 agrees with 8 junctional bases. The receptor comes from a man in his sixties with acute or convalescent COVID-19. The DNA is TGTGCCAGCAGTTCAGGGGGCCGAAATTCACCCCTCCACTTT. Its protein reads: CASSSGGRNSPLHF.